This is a list of T cell receptor beta chains from one sample in a study of T-cell memory formation after mild COVID-19. TCRdb independently ran MiXCR on the 5' RACE reads; one entry per CDR3 protein. Here the sample spans about 260,000 distinct CDR3 sequences, approximately 8.4% being singletons. Sequencing used PBMCs or a T cell subset sorted from them (not recorded which). The source is a young man who had mild COVID-19 (a few samples of this study predate the infection). Cell type and time point are not known. Both conserved end residues are trimmed from each CDR3. Size tells how often a clone was seen (once, few, many) or the class of an expanded clone, and some rows leave it out.

v_gene,abundance,j_gene,CDR3aa
TRBV27,-,TRBJ2-3,ASSLGLTGGFTDTQY
TRBV9,-,TRBJ2-5,ASSVEVAGGPETQY
TRBV4-3,-,TRBJ2-5,ASSQGFSGAQETQY
TRBV28,-,TRBJ1-4,ASSSPRGAQGEKLF
TRBV23-1,-,TRBJ2-3,ASSRSFGTGFADTQY
TRBV15,many,TRBJ2-2,ATSTQFTGELF
TRBV9,-,TRBJ2-7,ASSATSGGAYEQY
TRBV5-1,many,TRBJ2-1,ASSLAGIEQF
TRBV5-1,many,TRBJ2-7,ASSPQPDIIHEQY
TRBV7-9,many,TRBJ2-7,ASSWGPGQEGPLYEQY
TRBV4-3,-,TRBJ2-3,ASSQDLAGTDTQY
TRBV3-1,many,TRBJ1-1,ASGFGRTTEAF
TRBV12-5,few,TRBJ2-1,ASGPPTGGPGEQF
TRBV24-1,-,TRBJ1-1,ATSDSRGDMNTEAF
TRBV5-1,-,TRBJ2-6,ASSPINSGANVLT
TRBV13,-,TRBJ2-3,ASSFGPMAQY
TRBV5-1,-,TRBJ2-1,ASSPSPEHYNEQF